This T cell receptor (beta chain) was documented in a study of blood T cells in healthy people across ages. Germline V CDR1 and CDR2: SQVTM, ANQGSEA. The CDR3 length is 14 residues. The junction had 10 bases not matched to a gene; V was cut back by 4 bases and J by 5 bases. With a J-beta primer mix and a sample-barcoded 5' primer, a second PCR ran about 7 to 11 cycles. All cDNA molecules were each tagged by a template-switch adaptor with 12 random nucleotides. TCRdb fed the 5' RACE reads into MiXCR, producing one record per CDR3 protein. The data contain roughly 1,000,000 distinct CDR3 sequences, less than 25% of them seen just once; the ten biggest clones take up about 0.72%. Every donor provided roughly 10 milliliters of peripheral blood. Total RNA was extracted at no less than 5 micrograms per sample. Another study also made use of these data, one on T cells of mothers and their children. That publication notes: The donors comprised about 6 children and their three healthy Caucasian mothers.

The rearrangement links TRBV29-1 to TRBJ1-1; 7 nucleotides align to TRBD1. Sequenced input: blood. The receptor was derived from a girl aged 2 to 9 in good health. The DNA for the CDR3 is TGCAGCGTTGCAGGGGGAGAAGGGTTGACTGAAGCTTTCTTT. Its translation: CSVAGGEGLTEAFF.